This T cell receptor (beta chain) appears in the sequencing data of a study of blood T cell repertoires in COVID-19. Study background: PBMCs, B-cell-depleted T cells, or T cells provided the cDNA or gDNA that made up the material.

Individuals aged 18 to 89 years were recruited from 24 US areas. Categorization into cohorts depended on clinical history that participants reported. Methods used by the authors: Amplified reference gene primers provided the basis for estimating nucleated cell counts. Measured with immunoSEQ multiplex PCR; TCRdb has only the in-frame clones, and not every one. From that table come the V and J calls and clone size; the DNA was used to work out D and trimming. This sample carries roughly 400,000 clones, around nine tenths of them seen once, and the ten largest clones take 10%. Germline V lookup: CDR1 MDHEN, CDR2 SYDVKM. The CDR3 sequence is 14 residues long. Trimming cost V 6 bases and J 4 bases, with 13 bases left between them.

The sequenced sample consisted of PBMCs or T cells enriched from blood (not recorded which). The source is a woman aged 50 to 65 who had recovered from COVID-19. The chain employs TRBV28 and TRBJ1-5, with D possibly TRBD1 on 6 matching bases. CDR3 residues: CASRLSGANQPQHF. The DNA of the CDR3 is TGTGCCAGCAGACTTTCAGGGGCAAATCAGCCCCAGCATTTT. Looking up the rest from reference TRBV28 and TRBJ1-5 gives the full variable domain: DVKVTQSSRYLVKRTGEKVFLECVQDMDHENMFWYRQDPGLGLRLIYFSYDVKMKEKGDIPEGYSVSREKKERFSLILESASTNQTSMYLCASRLSGANQPQHFGDGTRLSIL.